This T cell receptor beta chain derives from a study of blood T cells in healthy people across ages. The wider study: Capture by template switching was about one barcoded beta molecule per two T cells.

The use of a sample-barcoded 5' primer and a J-beta primer mix characterized a second PCR of about 6 to 11 cycles. One entry per CDR3 protein, called by TCRdb with MiXCR from the 5' RACE reads. The table lists around 1,000,000 distinct CDR3 sequences, 20% to 25% of them singletons. This CDR3 comprises 14 residues. V gave up 4 bases and J gave up 1 base, with 11 bases separating them. Of note for this clonotype: Antigen specificity is unknown.

Study-level findings and limits: Naive T cell percentage and TCR beta diversity correlated strongly. Naive CD4+ cell counts and diversity both ran higher in long-lived than in aged donors.

The sample was also linked to a second study, of T cells of mothers and their children. In that study: Each mother gave over 9 million TCR beta CDR3 reads; each child, roughly 3.1 million.

This clonotype originated in a girl between 2 and 10 years old in good health. V is TRBV12-3 or TRBV12-4 and J is TRBJ2-7, with TRBD1 as a possible D gene (5 bases). The sequenced material came from blood. CDR3 region: CASSYDSESYEQYF. CDR3 in DNA: TGTGCCAGCAGTTACGACAGTGAGTCCTACGAGCAGTACTTC.